Reported below is one TCR beta chain. This record belongs to a study of blood T cell repertoires in COVID-19. Study background: T cells, B-cell-depleted T cells, or PBMCs supplied cDNA or gDNA.

Generated by immunoSEQ multiplex PCR, the TCRdb table keeps only in-frame clones and is missing some. The table records approximately 300,000 clones, over 75% of them present only once. Germline CDR1 reads MDHEN; CDR2 reads SYDVKM. The CDR3 runs 15 residues. The V end lost 2 bases, the J end lost 0 bases, and 10 bases lay between the germline ends. The chain has TRBV28 and TRBJ1-1; weak D call: TRBD1 (5 bases). The sequenced sample was PBMCs or T cells enriched from blood (not recorded which). This TCR derives from a woman aged 18-35 years who had recovered from COVID-19. CDR3 in amino acids: CASSLMTALNTEAFF. CDR3 nucleotides: TGTGCCAGCAGTTTAATGACAGCCCTGAACACTGAAGCTTTCTTT.